A selection of T cell receptor beta chains follows, all from one sample in a study of CD8 T cells in ankylosing spondylitis. TCRdb reprocessed the 5' RACE reads with MiXCR, giving one entry per CDR3 protein. This sample carries approximately 260,000 distinct CDR3 sequences, about 18% of them seen once, and the ten largest clones take around a third. The source material was blood, either unsorted or a sorted T cell fraction (not recorded which). These receptors came from a male donor with ankylosing spondylitis or in good health (not recorded which). Each CDR3 is given without its conserved first and last residue. D genes are given only for firm matches.

J	V	D	CDR3
TRBJ2-3	TRBV20-1	NA	SASSTSSGTGYTDTQY
TRBJ1-1	TRBV12-3/TRBV12-4	NA	ASSFGGMNTEAF
TRBJ1-2	TRBV27	NA	ASSPGYGYGYT
TRBJ2-5	TRBV20-1	TRBD2	SAMGWTREIETQY
TRBJ2-7	TRBV27	TRBD1	ASSRDRDSYEQY
TRBJ1-1	TRBV20-1	NA	SASLYEAF
TRBJ2-1	TRBV29-1	TRBD1	SVDPGTGPYNEQF
TRBJ2-7	TRBV29-1	TRBD2	SVEVTEASGRETPYEQY
TRBJ2-1	TRBV4-1	NA	ASSQDIVGSGSYNEQF
TRBJ2-3	TRBV20-1	TRBD1	SGTGQGAPSDTQY
TRBJ2-1	TRBV7-3	TRBD2	ASSPNLAGGADEQF
TRBJ2-1	TRBV7-9	TRBD2	ASSEAGLNEQF
TRBJ1-4	TRBV4-1	TRBD1	ASSHFDRGGKEKLF
TRBJ2-1	TRBV25-1	TRBD1	ASSTGGNYNEQF
TRBJ2-2	TRBV29-1	NA	SVVWQFTGELF
TRBJ2-6	TRBV12-3/TRBV12-4	NA	ASSFVVTGYSGANVLT
TRBJ2-1	TRBV4-3	NA	ASSQDLGTYNEQF
TRBJ2-7	TRBV20-1	NA	SARDVTDLYYEQY
TRBJ2-1	TRBV11-1	TRBD2	ASSWTSGEVGDEQF
TRBJ2-2	TRBV3-1	NA	ASSQAGKLTGELF